The TCR beta chain under discussion was sequenced for a study of regulatory T cells in long-lasting Graves disease. Study information: The antithyroid drugs taken by newly diagnosed Graves' patients had been used for under 3 months.

This clonotype has ten or more counts. Its antigen is undetermined. Time point in this sample: newly diagnosed GD, antithyroid drugs for less than 3 months. PBMC-extracted RNA yielded the TCR library. The V end was cut by 3 bases, the J end by 2 bases, with 12 bases between. CDR1 is SGHAT and CDR2 is FQNNGV in the germline V gene. The CDR3 contains 15 residues. Both iRepertoire HTBI primers and Arm-PCR of CDR3 regions were used to build the TCR beta libraries. Methods used by the authors: 60 to 65 TRBV and roughly 15 TRBJ segments were identified across samples. Each CDR3 protein gets one entry after TCRdb re-called the multiplex PCR reads with MiXCR. TCRdb's processing, not the authors', yielded these V and J calls. The sample yields about 350,000 distinct CDR3 sequences, 15% to 20% seen once. Study-wide results and limits: Persistent-disease Graves' patients showed less TCR diversity than new cases.

In addition, the sample was reused for a study of T cells in Graves' hyperthyroidism and ophthalmopathy.

The TCR was taken from a woman aged 18-29 years with Graves disease. Sequenced here: peripheral blood mononuclear cells (PBMCs), sampled at new diagnosis, from a patient treated with antithyroid drugs. The J gene is TRBJ2-3, the V gene TRBV11-2, with D possibly being TRBD2 (6 bases). The chain's CDR3 is CASSFQGLPTDTQYF. The CDR3 DNA reads TGTGCCAGCAGCTTCCAAGGACTACCCACAGATACGCAGTATTTT. Full variable domain (rest looked up from reference TRBV11-2 and TRBJ2-3): EAGVAQSPRYKIIEKRQSVAFWCNPISGHATLYWYQQILGQGPKLLIQFQNNGVVDDSQLPKDRFSAERLKGVDSTLKIQPAKLEDSAVYLCASSFQGLPTDTQYFGPGTRLTVL.